This is a list of T cell receptor beta chains from one sample in a study of T cells in Graves' hyperthyroidism and ophthalmopathy. TCRdb passed the multiplex PCR reads through MiXCR, listing each CDR3 protein once. The sample lists approximately 510,000 distinct CDR3 sequences; 20% to 25% were seen once. Source material: blood. The receptors come from a man younger than 30 with Graves' hyperthyroidism. Each CDR3 is given without its conserved first and last residue. Fields, in order: CDR3 protein, V gene, CDR3 length, J gene, clone size. Only part of the rows carry a size: once, few, many, or a class if the clone is expanded.

ASSSDPLLTGYQETQY	TRBV28	16	TRBJ2-5	-
ASSGSTSGGSYEQY	TRBV12-3/TRBV12-4	14	TRBJ2-7	many
SARDTRGPGNIKY	TRBV20-1	13	TRBJ2-4	few
ASSPGWDTEAF	TRBV5-1	11	TRBJ1-1	many
ASSLPFAGEETQY	TRBV7-8	13	TRBJ2-5	-
ATSRDRVTEAF	TRBV15	11	TRBJ1-1	many
ASSFFRQGPYEQY	TRBV5-5	13	TRBJ2-7	-
ATSRGPPGSGETQY	TRBV15	14	TRBJ2-5	many
ASSGRDRVYSPLH	TRBV25-1	13	TRBJ1-6	few
ASSSPSGGGNTGELF	TRBV5-1	15	TRBJ2-2	-
ASLGRSYEQY	TRBV6-1	10	TRBJ2-7	-
ASQDTGELF	TRBV12-3/TRBV12-4	9	TRBJ2-2	many
ATISYEQY	TRBV2	8	TRBJ2-7	-
ASSLGQGALGYGYT	TRBV5-1	14	TRBJ1-2	many
ASGLVGGTEAF	TRBV12-5	11	TRBJ1-1	many
ASSQGQIHSYEQY	TRBV6-1	13	TRBJ2-7	-
ASSYTRQGNGYGYT	TRBV28	14	TRBJ1-2	-
ASSIQGNTEAF	TRBV27	11	TRBJ1-1	many
ASSPYLDSMGEQY	TRBV7-8	13	TRBJ2-7	many
ASHRTRVTGELF	TRBV6-1	12	TRBJ2-2	once
ATSDPGLQETQY	TRBV24-1	12	TRBJ2-5	once
ASSTHRDMNTEAF	TRBV28	13	TRBJ1-1	many
ASGIAMSTGELF	TRBV6-1	12	TRBJ2-2	many
ASSLMAGGETQY	TRBV7-6	12	TRBJ2-5	-
ASSGHQSSYEQY	TRBV7-9	12	TRBJ2-7	many
ASRGGAVGNGEAF	TRBV5-1	13	TRBJ1-1	many
ASSYLRGKGDTQY	TRBV6-5	13	TRBJ2-3	-
ASSNGYGYT	TRBV6-2/TRBV6-3	9	TRBJ1-2	-
ASSSIQGIGNQPQH	TRBV12-3/TRBV12-4	14	TRBJ1-5	many
ASSSRGVVTEAF	TRBV2	12	TRBJ1-1	many
ASGAGAHGVEQY	TRBV12-3/TRBV12-4	12	TRBJ2-7	many
ASSTNFYRDRVDQPQH	TRBV12-3/TRBV12-4	16	TRBJ1-5	-